This T cell receptor beta chain was documented in a study of cytomegalovirus exposure and HLA in healthy donors. Vbeta (60) and Jbeta (13) primers were used in the PCR. This table comes from immunoSEQ multiplex PCR, and its TCRdb copy is limited to in-frame clones, with some not included. The repertoire holds 110,000 to 150,000 clones, with 78% as singletons. The ends were cut back, 1 base at V and 0 bases at J, with 6 bases in the middle. CDR3 length equals 14 residues. From germline, CDR1 is SGHAT and CDR2 FQDESV (reference sequence). This sequence originates from a female donor in good health and CMV-seronegative. The chain recombines TRBV11-1 with TRBJ1-1; no reliable D call. The sequenced sample was PBMCs. The CDR3 nucleotides read TGTGCCAGCAGCTTAGGACAACTGAACACTGAAGCTTTCTTT. Residues: CASSLGQLNTEAFF.